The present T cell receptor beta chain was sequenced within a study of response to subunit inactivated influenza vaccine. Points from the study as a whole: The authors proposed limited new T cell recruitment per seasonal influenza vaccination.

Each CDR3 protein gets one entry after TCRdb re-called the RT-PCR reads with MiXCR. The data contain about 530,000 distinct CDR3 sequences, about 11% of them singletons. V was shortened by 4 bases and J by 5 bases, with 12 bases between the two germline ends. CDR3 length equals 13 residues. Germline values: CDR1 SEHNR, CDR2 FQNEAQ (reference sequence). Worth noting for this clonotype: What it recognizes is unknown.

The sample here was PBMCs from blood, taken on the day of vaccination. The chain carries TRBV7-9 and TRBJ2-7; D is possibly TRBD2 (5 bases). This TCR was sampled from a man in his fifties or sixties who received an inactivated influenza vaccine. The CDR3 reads CASSSRGHNEQYF. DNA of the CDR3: TGTGCCAGCAGCTCGAGAGGGCACAACGAGCAGTACTTC.